The rows below give T cell receptor beta chains drawn from one sample of a study of T-cell memory formation after mild COVID-19. TCRdb passed the 5' RACE reads through MiXCR, listing each CDR3 protein once. The repertoire holds roughly 300,000 distinct CDR3 sequences, with 16% as singletons. Material for sequencing was PBMCs or a T cell subset sorted from them (not recorded which). Source of these receptors: a man between 18 and 29 years old who had mild COVID-19 (a few samples of this study predate the infection). Cell type and time point are not known. CDR3s leave out the opening cysteine and the closing phenylalanine or tryptophan.

v_call	j_call	cdr3_aa
TRBV3-1	TRBJ1-3	ASSQTGLISGNTIY
TRBV6-5	TRBJ2-5	ASSYASGASQETQY
TRBV9	TRBJ2-6	ASSVGGSSGANVLT
TRBV29-1	TRBJ2-7	SVQGGRVPYEQY
TRBV14	TRBJ2-7	ASSTDRVHEQY
TRBV6-2/TRBV6-3	TRBJ1-5	ASSYAAFNQPQH
TRBV7-9	TRBJ1-2	ASSRGQANYGYT
TRBV5-6	TRBJ2-5	ASSLRLAGGRQETQY
TRBV5-8	TRBJ2-3	ASSRDRPSTDTQY
TRBV4-3	TRBJ2-5	ASSQGPGGLETQY
TRBV5-1	TRBJ2-2	ASSLTQETGELF
TRBV9	TRBJ1-6	ASSVTGLESPLH
TRBV7-9	TRBJ2-2	ASSSDVGTGELF
TRBV7-8	TRBJ1-1	ASSLASRQNTEAF
TRBV7-2	TRBJ2-5	ASSRSGVGETQY
TRBV12-3/TRBV12-4	TRBJ1-6	ASSSDIYNSPLH
TRBV5-1	TRBJ2-5	ASSSQRETQY
TRBV5-1	TRBJ1-5	ASSLTGVSNQPQH
TRBV7-9	TRBJ1-1	ASSSTRDTEAF
TRBV20-1	TRBJ2-7	SAGGTAYYEQY
TRBV6-5	TRBJ1-4	ASSPRGGANEKLF
TRBV12-3/TRBV12-4	TRBJ2-3	ASGFGLASTDTQY
TRBV6-5	TRBJ1-5	ASSSGRWGPQH